This passage covers 11 T cell receptor beta chains from one sample sequenced in a study of post-analysis software for immune sequencing data. Findings of the study overall: There were a few TRBV segments more frequent in patients than controls, and TRBV5-6, TRBV5-1 and TRBV20-1 were among them.

For these receptors, no antigen is known. Unique molecular identifiers were present in the TCR beta cDNA libraries. Via MiXCR, TCRdb re-called the PCR reads, giving one row per CDR3 protein. The sample lists about 540,000 distinct CDR3 sequences; 34% were seen once. Sequenced material: blood. These receptors were collected from a girl between 2 and 17 years old with multiple sclerosis.

The J gene is TRBJ2-1, the V gene TRBV5-5; tentative D call: TRBD1 (6 bases). Germline loops: CDR1 SGHKS, CDR2 YYEKEE (reference sequence). V was shortened by 3 bases and J by 10 bases, with 14 bases between the two germline ends. CDR3 size: 13 residues. The CDR3 DNA reads as TGTGCCAGCAGCTCGACTGGGGGCTGGGAGCAGTTCTTC. This translates into CASSSTGGWEQFF.

J is TRBJ2-1 and V is TRBV12-3 or TRBV12-4; 9 bases agree with TRBD2. Germline trimming cut 7 bases from V and 5 bases from J; bases unmatched to any gene: 12. CDR3 length equals 16 residues. The CDR3 loop reads CASTPRSGGPNNEQFF. CDR3 DNA: TGTGCCAGCACCCCCAGGAGCGGGGGGCCGAACAATGAGCAGTTCTTC.

The chain has TRBV7-2 and TRBJ2-3, with D possibly being TRBD2 (5 bases). Germline lookup yields CDR1 SGHTA and CDR2 FQGNSA. The CDR3 contains 16 residues. Deletions cut 1 base from V and 0 bases from J, with 11 bases between. CDR3 amino acids: CASSLVSGRSTDTQYF. The CDR3, as DNA: TGTGCCAGCAGCTTAGTTTCGGGGAGAAGCACAGATACGCAGTATTTT.

The J gene is TRBJ1-6, the V gene TRBV3-1, with D unresolved. V shed 4 bases and J shed 13 bases, with 11 bases lying between them. Germline V gives CDR1 LGHDT, CDR2 YNNKEL (reference sequence). CDR3 size: 12 residues. CDR3: CASSPEGGPLHF. The CDR3 bases are TGTGCCAGCAGCCCCGAGGGAGGGCCCCTCCACTTT.

The V call is TRBV12-3 or TRBV12-4, the J call TRBJ2-7; the match to TRBD1 covers 7 bases. V dropped 3 bases and J dropped 3; count of bases not matched to a gene: 5. The CDR3 runs 14 residues. The CDR3 loop reads CASSLGQNFYEQYF. The CDR3 DNA reads TGTGCCAGCAGTTTGGGACAGAACTTCTACGAGCAGTACTTC.

This clonotype was observed once. V usage is TRBV3-1 and J usage is TRBJ1-6; D gene unclear. The V end was cut by 3 bases, the J end by 7 bases, with 13 bases between. This CDR3 is 15 amino acids long. The germline gives CDR1 LGHDT, CDR2 YNNKEL (reference sequence). DNA for the CDR3: TGTGCCAGCAGCCACCTGGGCAGTAGGAATTCACCCCTCCACTTT. Amino acids: CASSHLGSRNSPLHF.

The chain carries TRBV24-1 and TRBJ2-5, with D possibly being TRBD1 (5 bases). Germline V CDR1 and CDR2: KGHDR, SFDVKD. The CDR3 runs to 13 residues. V lost 5 bases, J lost 5 bases, and 11 bases lay in between. In nucleotides, the CDR3 is TGTGCCACCAGTGTAGGGGTCTCGGAGACCCAGTACTTC. Amino acids: CATSVGVSETQYF.

V is TRBV6-5 and J is TRBJ2-5, with 13 bases aligning to TRBD2. This CDR3 contains 16 residues. CDR1 and CDR2 (germline): MNHEY, SVGAGI. Trimming took 6 bases from V and 11 from J; bases not matched to a gene: 15. The CDR3 loop is CASRGLAGSSYNEQYF. Written as DNA, the CDR3 is TGTGCCAGCAGGGGACTAGCGGGGAGCTCCTACAATGAGCAGTACTTC.

This clonotype was picked up a small number of times. CDR3 amino acids: CSGGQGPPINEQFF. Written as DNA, the CDR3 is TGCAGCGGGGGACAGGGACCCCCTATCAATGAGCAGTTCTTC. The chain has TRBV29-1 and TRBJ2-1; 9 bases are a match to TRBD1. CDR3 length: 14 amino acids. The germline gives CDR1 SQVTM, CDR2 ANQGSEA. J was trimmed by 6 bases and V by 7 bases; bases with no gene match: 10.

This clonotype was recorded a few times. The chain recombines TRBV15 with TRBJ1-1; TRBD1 might be the D (5 bases). The CDR3 is made up of 16 amino acids. CDR1 LNHNV and CDR2 YYDKDF come from the germline V gene (reference sequence). V was cut by 0 bases and J by 3 bases, with 14 bases left in between. The CDR3 DNA reads as TGTGCCACCAGCAGAGACTTACTCGGGGCGGACACTGAAGCTTTCTTT. Protein product: CATSRDLLGADTEAFF.

The chain recombines TRBV15 with TRBJ2-7, with D possibly being TRBD1 (6 bases). V dropped 4 bases and J dropped 2 bases, with 15 bases sitting between them. The length of the CDR3 is 15 residues. Germline-derived CDR1 and CDR2 are LNHNV and YYDKDF (reference sequence). The DNA of the CDR3 is TGTGCCACCAGCACCCAAGGAACAGGGACCTACGAGCAGTACTTC. Translated: CATSTQGTGTYEQYF.